This T cell receptor beta chain was recorded in a study of monozygotic twins with inflammatory bowel disease. This CDR3 spans 12 amino acids. Per germline, CDR1 SGHVS and CDR2 FNYEAQ. A template switching step added UMIs, each with a 6-nucleotide sample barcode. Two nested PCRs, approximately 17 and 9 cycles, amplified TCRalpha and TCRbeta cDNA. Each CDR3 protein gets one entry in TCRdb, which reprocessed the 5' RACE reads and gives no DNA. Its listing shows approximately 210,000 distinct CDR3 sequences. Whole blood that had not undergone T cell sorting provided the isolated total RNA. The sample taken for sequencing was blood. The V and J genes are TRBV7-6 and TRBJ2-2. The TCR sequence derives from a human donor with ulcerative colitis or Crohn's disease, or a healthy co-twin of an affected twin (not recorded which). CDR3 in amino acids: CASSFVTGELFF. Full variable domain (outside the CDR3, taken from reference TRBV7-6 and TRBJ2-2): GAGVSQSPRYKVTKRGQDVALRCDPISGHVSLYWYRQALGQGPEFLTYFNYEAQQDKSGLPNDRFSAERPEGSISTLTIQRTEQRDSAMYRCASSFVTGELFFGEGSRLTVL.